This entry lists 5 T cell receptor beta chains sequenced from one sample in a study of cytomegalovirus exposure and HLA in healthy donors. TCRdb's copy holds only in-frame clones and misses some; the assay was immunoSEQ multiplex PCR. The sample has 50,000 to 65,000 clones, over 85% seen once. The sample taken for sequencing was PBMCs. The receptors originated from a woman aged 18-29 years in good health and CMV-seropositive.

This clone was detected once. The J gene is TRBJ2-7, the V gene TRBV19; D possibly corresponds to TRBD2 (6 bases). This CDR3 has 16 amino acids. V was clipped by 5 bases and J by 1 base, with 18 bases between them. The germline V gene encodes CDR1 LNHDA and CDR2 SQIVND (reference sequence). The CDR3 region has the DNA TGTGCCAGTAGTCTAGGGAGTTTCCTAGCGTCCTACGAGCAGTACTTC. Residues: CASSLGSFLASYEQYF.

The chain has TRBV6-6 and TRBJ1-2; 8 bases are a match to TRBD1. Losses at the gene ends were 2 bases for V and 8 bases for J; bases not matched to a gene: 4. The CDR3 consists of 13 residues. CDR1 is MNHNY and CDR2 is SVGAGI in the germline V gene (reference sequence). The CDR3 sequence: CASSYGQGGGYTF. The DNA for the CDR3 is TGTGCCAGCAGTTACGGACAGGGAGGAGGCTACACCTTC.

This clone appeared once. This chain uses TRBV7-2 with TRBJ1-2, with 7 bases identical to TRBD1. From germline, CDR1 is SGHTA and CDR2 FQGNSA. The CDR3 is 14 residues long. Trimming cost V 5 bases and J 4 bases; bases outside gene matches: 7. The CDR3 coding sequence is TGTGCCAGCAGCAGACAGGGCTCATCCTATGGCTACACCTTC. This encodes CASSRQGSSYGYTF.

This rearrangement joins TRBV13 to TRBJ2-3, with 9 nucleotides matching TRBD2. The trim removed 4 bases at V and 0 bases at J, leaving 2 bases unmatched. Germline assignment: CDR1 PRHDT and CDR2 FYEKMQ (reference sequence). The CDR3 covers 15 residues. DNA for the CDR3: TGTGCCAGCAGCTCTACTAGCGGGAGCACAGATACGCAGTATTTT. This translates into CASSSTSGSTDTQYF.

The chain links TRBV5-1 to TRBJ2-3, with D hard to call. The CDR3 consists of 14 residues. V was pared by 1 base and J by 3 bases, with 9 bases between. In germline, CDR1 is SGHRS, CDR2 YFSETQ. CDR3 amino acids: CASSLFGSTDTQYF. As DNA, the CDR3 is TGCGCCAGCAGCTTGTTTGGCTCAACAGATACGCAGTATTTT.